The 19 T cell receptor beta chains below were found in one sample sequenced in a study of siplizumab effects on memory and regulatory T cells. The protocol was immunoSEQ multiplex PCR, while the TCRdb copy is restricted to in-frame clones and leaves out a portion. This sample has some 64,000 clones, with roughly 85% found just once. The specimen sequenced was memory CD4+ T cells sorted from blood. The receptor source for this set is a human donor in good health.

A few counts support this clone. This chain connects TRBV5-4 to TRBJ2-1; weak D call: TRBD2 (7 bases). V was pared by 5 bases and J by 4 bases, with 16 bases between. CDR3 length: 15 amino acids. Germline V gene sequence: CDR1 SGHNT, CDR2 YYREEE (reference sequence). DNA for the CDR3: TGTGCCAGCAGTTTGTCGGGGGGCACGTACAATGAGCAGTTCTTC. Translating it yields CASSLSGGTYNEQFF. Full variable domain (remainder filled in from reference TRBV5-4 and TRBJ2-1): ETGVTQSPTHLIKTRGQQVTLRCSSQSGHNTVSWYQQALGQGPQFIFQYYREEENGRGNFPPRFSGLQFPNYSSELNVNALELDDSALYLCASSLSGGTYNEQFFGPGTRLTVL.

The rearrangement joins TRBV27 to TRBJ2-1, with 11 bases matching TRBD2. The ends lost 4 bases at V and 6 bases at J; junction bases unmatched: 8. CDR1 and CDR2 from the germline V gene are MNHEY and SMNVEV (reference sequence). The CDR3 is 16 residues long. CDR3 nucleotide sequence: TGTGCCAGCAGTTCCCGCCGACTAGCGGGGCTCAATGAGCAGTTCTTC. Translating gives CASSSRRLAGLNEQFF.

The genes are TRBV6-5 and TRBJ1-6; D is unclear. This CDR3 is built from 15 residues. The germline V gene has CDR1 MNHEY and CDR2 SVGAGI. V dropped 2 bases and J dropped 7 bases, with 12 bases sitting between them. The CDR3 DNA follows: TGTGCCAGCAGTTACAGCGGGCCGGGCAATTCACCCCTCCACTTT. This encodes CASSYSGPGNSPLHF.

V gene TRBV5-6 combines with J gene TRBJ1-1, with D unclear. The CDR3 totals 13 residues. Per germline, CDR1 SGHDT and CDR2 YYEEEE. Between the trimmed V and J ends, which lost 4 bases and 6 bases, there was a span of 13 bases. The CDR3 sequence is CASSLNWGSEAFF. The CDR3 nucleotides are TGTGCCAGCAGCCTTAATTGGGGTTCTGAAGCTTTCTTT.

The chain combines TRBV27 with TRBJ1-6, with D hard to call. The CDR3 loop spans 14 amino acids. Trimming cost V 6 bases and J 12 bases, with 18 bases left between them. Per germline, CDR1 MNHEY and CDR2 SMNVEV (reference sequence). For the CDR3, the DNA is TGTGCCAGCAGCACCGGGGATGGAGGATTACCCCTCCACTTT. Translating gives CASSTGDGGLPLHF.

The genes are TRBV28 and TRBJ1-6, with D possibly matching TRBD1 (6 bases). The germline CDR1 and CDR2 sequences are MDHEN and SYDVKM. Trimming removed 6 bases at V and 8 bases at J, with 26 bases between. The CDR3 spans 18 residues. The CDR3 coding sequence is TGTGCCAGCAGCTCCCCCGGGGGCAGGTGGGAAGCCGATTCACCCCTCCACTTT. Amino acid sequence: CASSSPGGRWEADSPLHF.

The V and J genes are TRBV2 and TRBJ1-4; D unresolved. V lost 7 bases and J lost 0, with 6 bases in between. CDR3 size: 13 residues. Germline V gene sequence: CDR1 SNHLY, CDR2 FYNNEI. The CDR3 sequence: CASKQPTNEKLFF. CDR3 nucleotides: TGTGCCAGCAAGCAGCCAACTAATGAAAAACTGTTTTTT.

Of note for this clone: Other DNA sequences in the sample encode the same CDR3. Here the CDR3 reads CASSPPRGNEKLFF. CDR3 bases: TGTGCCAGCTCACCACCCAGGGGTAATGAAAAACTGTTTTTT. This rearrangement joins TRBV18 to TRBJ1-4; possible D gene TRBD1, 6 bases. CDR1 and CDR2 from the germline V gene are KGHSH and LQKENI. V was clipped by 0 bases and J by 4 bases, with 6 bases between them. There are 14 residues in the CDR3.

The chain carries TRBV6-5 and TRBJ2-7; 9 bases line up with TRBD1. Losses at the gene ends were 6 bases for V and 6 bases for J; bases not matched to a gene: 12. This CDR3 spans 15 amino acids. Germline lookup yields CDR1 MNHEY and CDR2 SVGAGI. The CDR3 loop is CASSPTGTGKGEQYF. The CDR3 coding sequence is TGTGCCAGCAGCCCTACCGGGACAGGGAAGGGCGAGCAGTACTTC.

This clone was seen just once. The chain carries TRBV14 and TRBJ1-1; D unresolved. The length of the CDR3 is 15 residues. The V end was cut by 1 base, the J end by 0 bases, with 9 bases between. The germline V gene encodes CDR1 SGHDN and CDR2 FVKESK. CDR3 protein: CASSQAHRLNTEAFF. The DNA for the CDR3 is TGTGCCAGCAGCCAAGCCCACAGACTGAACACTGAAGCTTTCTTT.

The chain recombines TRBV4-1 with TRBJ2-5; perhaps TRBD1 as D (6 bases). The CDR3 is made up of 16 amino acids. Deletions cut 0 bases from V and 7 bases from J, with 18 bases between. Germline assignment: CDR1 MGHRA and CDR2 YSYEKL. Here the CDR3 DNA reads TGCGCCAGCAGCCAAGAACGTGGGGGCACGTTTGGGACCCAGTACTTC. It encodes CASSQERGGTFGTQYF.

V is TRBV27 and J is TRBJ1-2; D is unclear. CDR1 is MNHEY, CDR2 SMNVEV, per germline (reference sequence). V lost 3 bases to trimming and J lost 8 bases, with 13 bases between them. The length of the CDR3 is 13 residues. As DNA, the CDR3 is TGTGCCAGCAGTTTTGGCGGCACAAAGGGCTACACCTTC. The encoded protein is CASSFGGTKGYTF.

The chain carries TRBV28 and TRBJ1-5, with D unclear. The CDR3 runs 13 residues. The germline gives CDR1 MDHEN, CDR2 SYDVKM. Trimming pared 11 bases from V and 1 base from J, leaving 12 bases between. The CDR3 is CALGGGSNQPQHF. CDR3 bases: TGTGCCTTGGGAGGTGGAAGCAATCAGCCCCAGCATTTT.

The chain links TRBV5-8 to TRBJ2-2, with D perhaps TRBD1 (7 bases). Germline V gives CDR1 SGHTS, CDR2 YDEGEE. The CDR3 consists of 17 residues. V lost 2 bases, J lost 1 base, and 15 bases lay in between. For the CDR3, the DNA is TGTGCCAGCAGCTTCGTATCAGGGGGGCGGAACACCGGGGAGCTGTTTTTT. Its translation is CASSFVSGGRNTGELFF.

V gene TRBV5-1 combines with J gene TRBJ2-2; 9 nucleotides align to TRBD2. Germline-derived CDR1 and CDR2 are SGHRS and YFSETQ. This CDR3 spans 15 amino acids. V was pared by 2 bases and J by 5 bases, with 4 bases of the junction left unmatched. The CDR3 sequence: CASSLLAGQTGELFF. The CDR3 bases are TGCGCCAGCAGCTTACTAGCGGGCCAAACCGGGGAGCTGTTTTTT.

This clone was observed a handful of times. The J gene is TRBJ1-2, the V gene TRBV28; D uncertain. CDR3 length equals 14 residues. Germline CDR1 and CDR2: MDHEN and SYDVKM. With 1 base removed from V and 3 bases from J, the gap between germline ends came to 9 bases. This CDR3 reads CASSLLRWDYGYTF. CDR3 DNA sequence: TGTGCCAGCAGTTTATTGCGGTGGGACTATGGCTACACCTTC.

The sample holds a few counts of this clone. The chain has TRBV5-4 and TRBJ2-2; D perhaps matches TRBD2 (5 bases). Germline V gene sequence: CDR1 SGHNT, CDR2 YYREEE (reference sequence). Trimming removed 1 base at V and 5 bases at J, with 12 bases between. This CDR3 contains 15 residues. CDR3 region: CASSLLLARTGELFF. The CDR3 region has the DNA TGTGCCAGCAGCTTGCTGTTAGCGCGGACCGGGGAGCTGTTTTTT.

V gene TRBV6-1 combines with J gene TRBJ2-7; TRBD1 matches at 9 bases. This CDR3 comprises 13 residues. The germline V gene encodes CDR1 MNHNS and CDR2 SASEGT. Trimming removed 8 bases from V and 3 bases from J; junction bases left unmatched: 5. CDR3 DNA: TGTGCCAGCCACCGGACAGGGGACTACGAGCAGTACTTC. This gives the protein CASHRTGDYEQYF.

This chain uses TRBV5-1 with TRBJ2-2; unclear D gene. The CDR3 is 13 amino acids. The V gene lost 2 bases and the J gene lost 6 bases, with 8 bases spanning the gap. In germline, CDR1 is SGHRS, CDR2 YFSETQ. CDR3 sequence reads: CASSFNLPGELFF. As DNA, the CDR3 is TGCGCCAGCAGCTTCAACCTCCCCGGGGAGCTGTTTTTT.